This TCR beta chain came from a study of long-term antiretroviral therapy in people with HIV. Researchers ran immunoSEQ v3.0 at survey level. TCRdb keeps only in-frame clones here, not all; method: immunoSEQ multiplex PCR. This table has approximately 35,000 clones, approximately 94% appearing once. V dropped 0 bases and J dropped 3 bases, with 3 bases sitting between them. The germline gives CDR1 LGHNA, CDR2 YSLEER. The CDR3 is 12 amino acids. The sequence was obtained from a woman in her forties or fifties with HIV. The genes are TRBV4-3 and TRBJ2-7, with D unresolved. The sequenced sample was unsorted PBMCs, obtained 4.1 years after starting antiretroviral therapy. CDR3 in amino acids: CASSQEGYEQYF. The CDR3, as DNA: TGCGCCAGCAGCCAAGAAGGCTACGAGCAGTACTTC.